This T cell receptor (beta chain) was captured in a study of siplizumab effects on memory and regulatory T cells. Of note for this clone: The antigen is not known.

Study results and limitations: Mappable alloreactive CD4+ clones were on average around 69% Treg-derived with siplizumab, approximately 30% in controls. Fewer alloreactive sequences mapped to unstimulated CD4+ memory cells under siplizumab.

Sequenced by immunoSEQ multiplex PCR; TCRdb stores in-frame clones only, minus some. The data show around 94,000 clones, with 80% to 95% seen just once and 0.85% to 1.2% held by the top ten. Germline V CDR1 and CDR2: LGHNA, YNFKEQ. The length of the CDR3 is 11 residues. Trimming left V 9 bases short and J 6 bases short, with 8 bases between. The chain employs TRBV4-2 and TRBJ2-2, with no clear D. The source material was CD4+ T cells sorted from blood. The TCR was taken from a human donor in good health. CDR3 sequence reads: CASLRAGELFF. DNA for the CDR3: TGTGCCAGTCTTAGGGCCGGGGAGCTGTTTTTT.